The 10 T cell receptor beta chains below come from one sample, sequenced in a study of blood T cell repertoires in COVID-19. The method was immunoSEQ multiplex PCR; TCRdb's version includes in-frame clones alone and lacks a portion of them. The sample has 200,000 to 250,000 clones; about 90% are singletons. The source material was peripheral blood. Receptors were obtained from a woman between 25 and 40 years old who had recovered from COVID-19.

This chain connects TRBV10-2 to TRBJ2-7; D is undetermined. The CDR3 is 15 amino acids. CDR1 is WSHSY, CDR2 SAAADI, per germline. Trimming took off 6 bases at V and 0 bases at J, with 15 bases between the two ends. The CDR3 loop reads CASRTGSSISYEQYF. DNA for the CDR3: TGCGCCAGCAGAACCGGGTCTTCTATCTCCTACGAGCAGTACTTC.

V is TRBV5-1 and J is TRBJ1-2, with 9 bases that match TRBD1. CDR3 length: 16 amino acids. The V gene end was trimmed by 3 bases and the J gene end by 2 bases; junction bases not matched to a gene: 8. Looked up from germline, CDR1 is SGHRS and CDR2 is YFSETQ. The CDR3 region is CASSYVYRGPNYGYTF. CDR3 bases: TGCGCCAGCAGCTATGTTTACAGGGGGCCCAACTATGGCTACACCTTC.

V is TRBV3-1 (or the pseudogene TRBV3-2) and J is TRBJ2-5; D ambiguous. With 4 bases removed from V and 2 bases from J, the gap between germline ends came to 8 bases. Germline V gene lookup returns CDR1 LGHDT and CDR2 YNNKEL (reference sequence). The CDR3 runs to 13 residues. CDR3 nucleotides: TGTGCCAGCAGCCGACTGATTCAAGAGACCCAGTACTTC. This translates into CASSRLIQETQYF.

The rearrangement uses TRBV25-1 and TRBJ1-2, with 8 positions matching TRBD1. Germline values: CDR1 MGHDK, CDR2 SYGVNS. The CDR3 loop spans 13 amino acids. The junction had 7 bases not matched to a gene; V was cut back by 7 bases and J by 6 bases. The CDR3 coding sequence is TGTGCCAGCAAACAGGGGGTCTACGATGGCTACACCTTC. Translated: CASKQGVYDGYTF.

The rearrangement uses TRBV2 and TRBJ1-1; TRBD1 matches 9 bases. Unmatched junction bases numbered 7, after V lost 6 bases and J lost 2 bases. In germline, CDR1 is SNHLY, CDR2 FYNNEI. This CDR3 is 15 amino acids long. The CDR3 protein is CASSEQGARNTEAFF. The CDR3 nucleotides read TGTGCCAGCAGCGAACAGGGGGCCAGAAACACTGAAGCTTTCTTT. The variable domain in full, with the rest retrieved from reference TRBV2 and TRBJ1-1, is EPEVTQTPSHQVTQMGQEVILRCVPISNHLYFYWYRQILGQKVEFLVSFYNNEISEKSEIFDDQFSVERPDGSNFTLKIRSTKLEDSAMYFCASSEQGARNTEAFFGQGTRLTVV.

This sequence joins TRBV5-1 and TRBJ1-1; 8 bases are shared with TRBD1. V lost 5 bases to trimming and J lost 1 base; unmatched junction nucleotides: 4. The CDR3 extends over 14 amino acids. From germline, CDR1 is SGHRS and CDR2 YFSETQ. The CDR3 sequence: CASREQGENTEAFF. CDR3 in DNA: TGCGCCAGCAGGGAACAGGGGGAGAACACTGAAGCTTTCTTT.

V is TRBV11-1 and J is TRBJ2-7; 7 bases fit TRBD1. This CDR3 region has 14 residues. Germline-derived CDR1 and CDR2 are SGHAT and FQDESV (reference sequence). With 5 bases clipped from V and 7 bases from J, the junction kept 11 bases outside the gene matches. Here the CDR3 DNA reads TGTGCCAGCAGCCCTGACAGGGCCAGTGGGGAGCAGTACTTC. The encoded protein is CASSPDRASGEQYF.

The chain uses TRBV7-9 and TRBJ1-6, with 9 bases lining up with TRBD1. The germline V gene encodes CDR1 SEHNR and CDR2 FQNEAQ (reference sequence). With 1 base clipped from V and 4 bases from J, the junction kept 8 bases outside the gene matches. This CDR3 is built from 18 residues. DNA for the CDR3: TGTGCCAGCAGCTTAGTTATCGGACAGGGGACTTATAATTCACCCCTCCACTTT. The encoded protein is CASSLVIGQGTYNSPLHF.

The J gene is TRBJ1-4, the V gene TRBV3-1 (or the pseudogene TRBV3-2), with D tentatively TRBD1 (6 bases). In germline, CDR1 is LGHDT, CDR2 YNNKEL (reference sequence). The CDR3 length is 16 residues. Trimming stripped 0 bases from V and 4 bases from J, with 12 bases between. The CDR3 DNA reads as TGTGCCAGCAGCCAAGATCGAGGGGGTCATAATGAAAAACTGTTTTTT. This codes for CASSQDRGGHNEKLFF.

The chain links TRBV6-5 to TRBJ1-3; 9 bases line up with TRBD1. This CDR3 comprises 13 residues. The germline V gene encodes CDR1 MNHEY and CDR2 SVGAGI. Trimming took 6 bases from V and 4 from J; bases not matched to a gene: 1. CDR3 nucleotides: TGTGCCAGCAGGGGGACAGGGGGAAACACCATATATTTT. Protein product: CASRGTGGNTIYF.